This TCR beta chain was documented in a study of T cells in Graves' hyperthyroidism and ophthalmopathy. Study results and limitations: Most thyroid clonotypes expanded above 0.001 appeared in blood too.

This clonotype came up many times. The antigen is undetermined. Researchers took RNA transcripts and amplified the TCR beta CDR3 regions from them. First-round RT-PCR with HTBI primers amplified the TCR CDR3 region. TCRdb recomputed calls from the multiplex PCR reads with MiXCR, one row per CDR3 protein. The sample shows hundreds of thousands of distinct CDR3 sequences, about 15% of them seen only once. Germline V gene sequence: CDR1 MNHNS, CDR2 SASEGT. CDR3 length: 12 residues. V gave up 7 bases and J gave up 0 bases, with 6 bases separating them. Sequenced sample: blood. The J gene is TRBJ1-1, the V gene TRBV6-1; D gene ambiguous. This clonotype was obtained from a woman under 30 with Graves' hyperthyroidism. The CDR3 protein is CASTNMNTEAFF. The CDR3 nucleotides read TGTGCCAGCACCAATATGAACACTGAAGCTTTCTTT.